The 15 T cell receptor beta chains below come from one sample, sequenced in a study of CD4+ T cells in melanoma. Generated by immunoSEQ multiplex PCR, the TCRdb table keeps only in-frame clones and is missing some. This table has roughly 3,900 clones, more than 70% appearing once. Sequences were obtained from tumor tissue. The receptors stem from a human donor with melanoma.

This clone was recorded only once. The chain has TRBV19 and TRBJ1-5; TRBD1 is a possible D gene (5 bases). The CDR3 has 16 amino acids. Germline V CDR1 and CDR2: LNHDA, SQIVND (reference sequence). V shed 4 bases and J shed 0 bases, with 13 bases lying between them. The DNA for the CDR3 is TGTGCCAGTAGTAGCCAGGGTCTACGTAGCAATCAGCCCCAGCATTTT. Its protein product is CASSSQGLRSNQPQHF.

The chain recombines TRBV28 with TRBJ1-4, with D unresolved. The CDR3 has 15 residues. Trimming left V 4 bases short and J 6 bases short, with 15 bases between. In germline, CDR1 is MDHEN, CDR2 SYDVKM. Here the CDR3 DNA reads TGTGCCAGCAGTTCCCTTGGCAAGGATTATGAAAAACTGTTTTTT. This gives the protein CASSSLGKDYEKLFF.

The rearrangement links TRBV4-1 to TRBJ2-7; the match to TRBD1 covers 10 bases. The length of the CDR3 is 15 residues. CDR1 is MGHRA, CDR2 YSYEKL, per germline. J lost 3 bases, V lost 3 bases, and 5 bases had no gene match. The DNA for the CDR3 is TGCGCCAGCAGCCAGATGGACAGGGGGTACTACGAGCAGTACTTC. Protein sequence: CASSQMDRGYYEQYF.

This clone is a singleton in its sample. The rearrangement joins TRBV27 to TRBJ1-2; 8 bases match TRBD1. Germline trimming cut 0 bases from V and 1 base from J; bases unmatched to any gene: 7. The CDR3 contains 17 residues. The germline V gene has CDR1 MNHEY and CDR2 SMNVEV (reference sequence). CDR3 in DNA: TGTGCCAGCAGTTTATCTGGCAGGGGGCATTTTAACTATGGCTACACCTTC. Translation: CASSLSGRGHFNYGYTF.

This clone qualifies as large (0.1 to 1%). The chain uses TRBV11-3 and TRBJ2-1, with no clear D. With 4 bases removed from V and 7 bases from J, the gap between germline ends came to 8 bases. CDR1 SGHNT and CDR2 YENEEA come from the germline V gene. The CDR3 has 12 amino acids. For the CDR3, the DNA is TGTGCCAGCAGCTACGATGGGAATGAGCAGTTCTTC. Translating it yields CASSYDGNEQFF. The full variable domain, with the rest looked up from reference TRBV11-3 and TRBJ2-1, is EAGVVQSPRYKIIEKKQPVAFWCNPISGHNTLYWYLQNLGQGPELLIRYENEEAVDDSQLPKDRFSAERLKGVDSTLKIQPAELGDSAVYLCASSYDGNEQFFGPGTRLTVL.

The chain employs TRBV2 and TRBJ2-5; D uncertain. The CDR3 spans 13 residues. Trimming left V 3 bases short and J 4 bases short, with 9 bases between. CDR1 SNHLY and CDR2 FYNNEI come from the germline V gene. As DNA, the CDR3 is TGTGCCAGCAGTGAGCAGTCTATAGAGACCCAGTACTTC. Translating gives CASSEQSIETQYF.

The CDR3 loop is CASSPINPDTQYF. In nucleotides, the CDR3 is TGCGCCAGCAGCCCGATCAATCCAGATACGCAGTATTTT. J is TRBJ2-3 and V is TRBV5-1; D is uncertain. This CDR3 comprises 13 residues. Germline assignment: CDR1 SGHRS and CDR2 YFSETQ. V was trimmed by 4 bases and J by 4 bases, leaving 10 bases between them. Based on the CDR3 plus reference TRBV5-1 and TRBJ2-3, the full variable domain is KAGVTQTPRYLIKTRGQQVTLSCSPISGHRSVSWYQQTPGQGLQFLFEYFSETQRNKGNFPGRFSGRQFSNSRSEMNVSTLELGDSALYLCASSPINPDTQYFGPGTRLTVL.

The chain has TRBV20-1 and TRBJ1-1; D is unclear. CDR3 length: 11 amino acids. Germline lookup yields CDR1 DFQATT and CDR2 SNEGSKA (reference sequence). Trimming left V 3 bases short and J 5 bases short, with 7 bases between. CDR3 in amino acids: CSASRETEAFF. As DNA, the CDR3 is TGCAGTGCTAGTAGGGAAACTGAAGCTTTCTTT.

The V and J genes are TRBV5-1 and TRBJ2-7; 12 nucleotides line up with TRBD2. Germline loops: CDR1 SGHRS, CDR2 YFSETQ. The CDR3 totals 15 residues. J gave up 7 bases and V 7 bases, and 12 bases lay outside the gene matches. The CDR3: CASGPLAGGPYEQYF. DNA of the CDR3: TGCGCCAGCGGTCCCCTAGCGGGAGGGCCGTATGAGCAGTACTTC.

CDR3 sequence reads: CASSRAVGGQYNEQFF. CDR3 DNA sequence: TGTGCCAGTAGCAGAGCCGTTGGGGGGCAATACAATGAGCAGTTCTTC. This sequence joins TRBV19 and TRBJ2-1, with D perhaps matching TRBD1 or TRBD2 (6 bases each). Germline CDR1 reads LNHDA; CDR2 reads SQIVND (reference sequence). Trimming shortened V by 6 bases and J by 4 bases, and 19 bases separated the two germline ends. This CDR3 comprises 16 residues.

CDR3 sequence: CAWSKGQDNSPLHF. The CDR3 region has the DNA TGTGCCTGGTCCAAGGGACAGGATAATTCACCCCTCCACTTT. The rearrangement links TRBV30 to TRBJ1-6; 8 bases align to TRBD1. CDR1 is GTSNPN and CDR2 is SVGIG in the germline V gene (reference sequence). V dropped 5 bases and J dropped 5; count of bases not matched to a gene: 5. CDR3 size: 14 residues.

V gene TRBV9 combines with J gene TRBJ2-7, with TRBD1 matching over 7 bases. The V gene end was trimmed by 3 bases and the J gene end by 2 bases; junction bases not matched to a gene: 5. The length of the CDR3 is 14 residues. Germline loops: CDR1 SGDLS, CDR2 YYNGEE. The chain's CDR3 is CASSAGQITYEQYF. In DNA form, the CDR3 reads TGTGCCAGCAGCGCGGGACAGATTACCTACGAGCAGTACTTC.

This clone was counted a single time. V is TRBV19 and J is TRBJ2-1; D tentatively reads TRBD1 or TRBD2 (5 bases each). The CDR3 runs to 14 residues. The V end was cut by 9 bases, the J end by 16 bases, with 28 bases between. Germline V lookup: CDR1 LNHDA, CDR2 SQIVND (reference sequence). As DNA, the CDR3 is TGTGCCAGCTATAGGGGTAGGGCGGGCAGTCGTCCTTTCTTC. This translates into CASYRGRAGSRPFF. The variable domain in full, with the rest retrieved from reference TRBV19 and TRBJ2-1, is DGGITQSPKYLFRKEGQNVTLSCEQNLNHDAMYWYRQDPGQGLRLIYYSQIVNDFQKGDIAEGYSVSREKKESFPLTVTSAQKNPTAFYLCASYRGRAGSRPFFGPGTRLTVL.

The V gene is TRBV19, the J gene TRBJ2-5, with D possibly matching TRBD2 (5 bases). V was clipped by 9 bases and J by 5 bases, with 13 bases between them. Germline V gene lookup returns CDR1 LNHDA and CDR2 SQIVND (reference sequence). The CDR3 sequence is 12 residues long. Here the CDR3 reads CARSRGWETQYF. As DNA, the CDR3 is TGTGCCAGATCCCGCGGGTGGGAGACCCAGTACTTC.

The chain joins TRBV27 to TRBJ1-6; the D is unclear. The CDR3 contains 16 residues. Between the trimmed V and J ends, which lost 3 bases and 5 bases, there was a span of 14 bases. The V gene's germline CDR1 is MNHEY and CDR2 SMNVEV (reference sequence). The CDR3 DNA reads as TGTGCCAGCAGTTTTCGGGCTCCCCGGGATAATTCACCCCTCCACTTT. It translates to CASSFRAPRDNSPLHF.